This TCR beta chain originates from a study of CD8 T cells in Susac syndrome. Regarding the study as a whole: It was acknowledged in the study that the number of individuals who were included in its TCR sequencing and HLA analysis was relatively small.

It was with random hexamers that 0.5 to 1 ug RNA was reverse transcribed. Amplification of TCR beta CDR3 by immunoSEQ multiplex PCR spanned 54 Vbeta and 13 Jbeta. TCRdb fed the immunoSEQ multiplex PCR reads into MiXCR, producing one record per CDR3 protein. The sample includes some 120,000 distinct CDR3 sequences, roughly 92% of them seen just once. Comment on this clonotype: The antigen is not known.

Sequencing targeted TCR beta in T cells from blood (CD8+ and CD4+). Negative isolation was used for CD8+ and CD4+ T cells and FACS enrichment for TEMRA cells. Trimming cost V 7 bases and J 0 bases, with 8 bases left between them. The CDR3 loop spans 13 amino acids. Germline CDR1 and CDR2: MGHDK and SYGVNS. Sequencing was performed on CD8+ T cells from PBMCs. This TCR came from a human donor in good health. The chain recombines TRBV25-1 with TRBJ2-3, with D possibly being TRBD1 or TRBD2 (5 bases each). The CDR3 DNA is TGTGCCAGCATAGGGGACAGCACAGATACGCAGTATTTT. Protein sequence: CASIGDSTDTQYF.